This note documents a single T cell receptor beta chain sequence. The data belong to a study of identical twins. CDR1 and CDR2 from the germline V gene are SGHNT and YENEEA. This CDR3 region has 14 residues. J gave up 9 bases and V 5 bases, and 8 bases lay outside the gene matches. MiXCR, run by TCRdb on the 5' RACE reads, gives a single entry per CDR3 protein. The sample has about 520,000 distinct CDR3 sequences, 20% to 25% seen once; the top ten hold about 0.91%. This sample also appeared in a second study, on T cells expressing NK-cell markers.

The sequenced material came from CD4+ T cells sorted from blood. The receptor's source is a woman between 18 and 29 years old in good health. The J gene is TRBJ2-1, the V gene TRBV11-3; 9 bases match TRBD1. The CDR3 region is CASSPDRGRGEQFF. CDR3 in DNA: TGTGCCAGCAGCCCCGACAGGGGGAGAGGTGAGCAGTTCTTC. The complete variable domain, with remaining parts taken from reference TRBV11-3 and TRBJ2-1, reads EAGVVQSPRYKIIEKKQPVAFWCNPISGHNTLYWYLQNLGQGPELLIRYENEEAVDDSQLPKDRFSAERLKGVDSTLKIQPAELGDSAVYLCASSPDRGRGEQFFGPGTRLTVL.